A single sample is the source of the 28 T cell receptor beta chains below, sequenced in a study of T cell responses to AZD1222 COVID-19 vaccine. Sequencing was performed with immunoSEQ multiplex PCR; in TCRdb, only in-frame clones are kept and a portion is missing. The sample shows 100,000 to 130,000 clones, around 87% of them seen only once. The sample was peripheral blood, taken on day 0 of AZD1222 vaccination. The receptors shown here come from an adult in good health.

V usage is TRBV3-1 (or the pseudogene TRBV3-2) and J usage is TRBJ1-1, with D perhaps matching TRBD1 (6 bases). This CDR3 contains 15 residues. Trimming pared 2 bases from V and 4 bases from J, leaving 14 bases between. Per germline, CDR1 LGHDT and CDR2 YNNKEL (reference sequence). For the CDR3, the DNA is TGTGCCAGCAGCCAATATCAGGGGCGCGGCACTGAAGCTTTCTTT. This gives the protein CASSQYQGRGTEAFF.

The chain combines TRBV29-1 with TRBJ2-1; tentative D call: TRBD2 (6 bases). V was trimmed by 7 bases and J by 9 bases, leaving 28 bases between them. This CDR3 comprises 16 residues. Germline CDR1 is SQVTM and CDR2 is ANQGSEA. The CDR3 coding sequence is TGCAGCGCAGAAAAACCGGAGGGACTGGCCTACCTTGAGCAGTTCTTC. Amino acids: CSAEKPEGLAYLEQFF.

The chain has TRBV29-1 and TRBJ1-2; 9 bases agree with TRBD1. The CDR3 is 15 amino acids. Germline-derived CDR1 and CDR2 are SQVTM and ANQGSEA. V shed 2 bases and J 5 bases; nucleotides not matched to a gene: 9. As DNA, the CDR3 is TGCAGCGTTGAAAGGGGACAGGGACGAAATTATGGCTACACCTTC. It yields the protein CSVERGQGRNYGYTF.

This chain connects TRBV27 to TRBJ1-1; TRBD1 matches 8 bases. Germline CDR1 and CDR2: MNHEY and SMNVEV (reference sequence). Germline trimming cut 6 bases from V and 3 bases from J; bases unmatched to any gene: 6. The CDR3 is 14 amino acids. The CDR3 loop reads CASSYRGRYTEAFF. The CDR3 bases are TGTGCCAGCAGCTACAGGGGGAGGTACACTGAAGCTTTCTTT.

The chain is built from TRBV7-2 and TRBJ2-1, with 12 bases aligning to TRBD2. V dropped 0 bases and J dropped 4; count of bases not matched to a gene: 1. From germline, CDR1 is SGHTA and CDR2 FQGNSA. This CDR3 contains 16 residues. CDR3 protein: CASSLATSGGYNEQFF. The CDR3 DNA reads TGTGCCAGCAGCTTAGCCACTAGCGGGGGGTACAATGAGCAGTTCTTC.

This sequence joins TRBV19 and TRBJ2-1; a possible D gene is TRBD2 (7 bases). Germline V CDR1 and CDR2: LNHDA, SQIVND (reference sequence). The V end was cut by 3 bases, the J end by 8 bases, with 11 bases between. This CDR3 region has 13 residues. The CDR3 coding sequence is TGTGCCAGTAGTATGGGCGGGGGCGATGAGCAGTTCTTC. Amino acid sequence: CASSMGGGDEQFF.

The CDR3 nucleotides are TGTGCCAGCAGTTGGACTAGCGTCCCCCTGAACACCGGGGAGCTGTTTTTT. Amino acids: CASSWTSVPLNTGELFF. This rearrangement joins TRBV6-2 or TRBV6-3 to TRBJ2-2; 9 nucleotides agree with TRBD2. This CDR3 has 17 residues. The V and J ends lost 4 bases and 1 base, in that order; junction bases with no gene match: 7. Per germline, CDR1 MNHEY and CDR2 SVGEGT.

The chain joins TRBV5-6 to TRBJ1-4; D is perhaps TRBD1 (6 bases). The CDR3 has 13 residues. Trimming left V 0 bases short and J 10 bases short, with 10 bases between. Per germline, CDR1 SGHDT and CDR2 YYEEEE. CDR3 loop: CASSLEFRGKLFF. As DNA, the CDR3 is TGTGCCAGCAGCTTGGAATTCAGGGGAAAACTGTTTTTT.

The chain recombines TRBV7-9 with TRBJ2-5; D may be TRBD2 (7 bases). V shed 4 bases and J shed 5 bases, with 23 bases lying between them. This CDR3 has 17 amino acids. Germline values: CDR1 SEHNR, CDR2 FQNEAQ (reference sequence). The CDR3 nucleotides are TGTGCCAGCAGCTCGTCCCTCCAGGGGTACGGGAGGGAGACCCAGTACTTC. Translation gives CASSSSLQGYGRETQYF.

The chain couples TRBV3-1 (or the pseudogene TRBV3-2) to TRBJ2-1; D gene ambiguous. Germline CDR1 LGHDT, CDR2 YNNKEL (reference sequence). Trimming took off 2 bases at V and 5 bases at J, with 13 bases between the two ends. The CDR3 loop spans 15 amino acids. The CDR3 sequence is CASSQLGDFNNEQFF. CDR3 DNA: TGTGCCAGCAGCCAACTTGGAGACTTTAACAATGAGCAGTTCTTC.

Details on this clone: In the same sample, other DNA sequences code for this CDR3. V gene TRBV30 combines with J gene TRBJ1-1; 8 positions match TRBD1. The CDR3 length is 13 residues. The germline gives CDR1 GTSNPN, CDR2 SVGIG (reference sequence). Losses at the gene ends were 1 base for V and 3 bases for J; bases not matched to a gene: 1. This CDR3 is CAWSDRGYTEAFF. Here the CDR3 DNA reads TGTGCCTGGAGTGACAGGGGGTACACTGAAGCTTTCTTT.

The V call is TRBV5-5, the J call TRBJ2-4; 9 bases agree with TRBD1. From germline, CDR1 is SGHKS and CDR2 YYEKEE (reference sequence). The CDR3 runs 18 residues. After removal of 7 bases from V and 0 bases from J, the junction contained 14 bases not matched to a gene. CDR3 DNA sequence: TGTGCCAGCCAGGGCTTAATCCGGGACAGGGTAGCCAAAAACATTCAGTACTTC. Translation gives CASQGLIRDRVAKNIQYF. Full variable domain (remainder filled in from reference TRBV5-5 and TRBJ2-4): DAGVTQSPTHLIKTRGQQVTLRCSPISGHKSVSWYQQVLGQGPQFIFQYYEKEERGRGNFPDRFSARQFPNYSSELNVNALLLGDSALYLCASQGLIRDRVAKNIQYFGAGTRLSVL.

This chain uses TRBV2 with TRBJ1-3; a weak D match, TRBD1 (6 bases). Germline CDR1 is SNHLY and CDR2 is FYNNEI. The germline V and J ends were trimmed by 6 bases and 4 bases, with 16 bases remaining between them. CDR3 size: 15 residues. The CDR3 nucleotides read TGTGCCAGCAGAGACCTGAGGGGGAGCGGAAACACCATATATTTT. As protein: CASRDLRGSGNTIYF.

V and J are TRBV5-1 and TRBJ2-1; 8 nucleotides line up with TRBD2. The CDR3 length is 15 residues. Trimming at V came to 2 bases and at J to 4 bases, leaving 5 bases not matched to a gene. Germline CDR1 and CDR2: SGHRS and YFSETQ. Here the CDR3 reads CASSLAGVGYNEQFF. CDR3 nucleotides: TGCGCCAGCAGCTTAGCGGGAGTCGGGTACAATGAGCAGTTCTTC.

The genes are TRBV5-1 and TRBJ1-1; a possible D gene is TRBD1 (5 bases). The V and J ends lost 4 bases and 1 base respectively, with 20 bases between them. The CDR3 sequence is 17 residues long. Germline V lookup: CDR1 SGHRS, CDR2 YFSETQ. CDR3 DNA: TGCGCCAGCAGCCTACGGTTCGCAGGGAGCCCGAACACTGAAGCTTTCTTT. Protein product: CASSLRFAGSPNTEAFF. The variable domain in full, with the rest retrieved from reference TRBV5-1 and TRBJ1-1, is KAGVTQTPRYLIKTRGQQVTLSCSPISGHRSVSWYQQTPGQGLQFLFEYFSETQRNKGNFPGRFSGRQFSNSRSEMNVSTLELGDSALYLCASSLRFAGSPNTEAFFGQGTRLTVV.

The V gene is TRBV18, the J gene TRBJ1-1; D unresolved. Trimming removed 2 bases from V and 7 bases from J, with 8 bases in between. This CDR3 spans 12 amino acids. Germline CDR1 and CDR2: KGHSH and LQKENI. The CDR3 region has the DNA TGTGCCAGCTCACCAAGCATCAGTGAAGCTTTCTTT. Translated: CASSPSISEAFF.

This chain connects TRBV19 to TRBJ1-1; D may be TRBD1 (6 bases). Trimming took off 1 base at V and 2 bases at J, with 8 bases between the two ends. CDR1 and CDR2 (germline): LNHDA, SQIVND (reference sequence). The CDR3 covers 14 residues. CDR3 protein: CASSIADSNTEAFF. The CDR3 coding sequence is TGTGCCAGTAGTATAGCGGACAGCAACACTGAAGCTTTCTTT.

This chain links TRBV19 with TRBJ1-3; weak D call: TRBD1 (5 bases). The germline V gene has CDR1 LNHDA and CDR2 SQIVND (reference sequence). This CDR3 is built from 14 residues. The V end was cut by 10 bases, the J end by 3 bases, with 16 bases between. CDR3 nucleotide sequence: TGTGCCACCCACGCCCAGGGAGTTGGAAACACCATATATTTT. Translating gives CATHAQGVGNTIYF.

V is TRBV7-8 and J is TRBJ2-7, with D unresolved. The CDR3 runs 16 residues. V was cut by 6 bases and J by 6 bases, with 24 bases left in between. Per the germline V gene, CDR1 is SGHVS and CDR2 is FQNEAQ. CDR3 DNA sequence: TGTGCCAGCAGTTTACCCCTTAGAGCCCTCAAGGGCGAGCAGTACTTC. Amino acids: CASSLPLRALKGEQYF.

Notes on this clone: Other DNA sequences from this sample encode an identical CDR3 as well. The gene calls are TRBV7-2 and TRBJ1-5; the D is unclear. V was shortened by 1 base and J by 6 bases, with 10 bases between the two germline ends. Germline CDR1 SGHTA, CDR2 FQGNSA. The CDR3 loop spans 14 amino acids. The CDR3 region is CASSLGGGSQPQHF. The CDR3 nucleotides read TGTGCCAGCAGCTTAGGGGGAGGGAGTCAGCCCCAGCATTTT.

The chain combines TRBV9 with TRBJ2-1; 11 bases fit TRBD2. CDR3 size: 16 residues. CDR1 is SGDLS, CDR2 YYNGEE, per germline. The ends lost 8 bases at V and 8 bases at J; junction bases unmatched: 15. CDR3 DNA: TGTGCCAGTTCCGATGGGCTAGCGGGGGGCTCATATGAGCAGTTCTTC. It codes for CASSDGLAGGSYEQFF.

The CDR3 DNA is TGTGCCAGCAGCCCCACAACATCAGGCAAAAACATTCAGTACTTC. Translated: CASSPTTSGKNIQYF. The J gene is TRBJ2-4, the V gene TRBV5-5; D call uncertain. Germline CDR1 SGHKS, CDR2 YYEKEE (reference sequence). The V gene lost 4 bases and the J gene lost 3 bases, with 14 bases spanning the gap. The CDR3 extends over 15 amino acids.

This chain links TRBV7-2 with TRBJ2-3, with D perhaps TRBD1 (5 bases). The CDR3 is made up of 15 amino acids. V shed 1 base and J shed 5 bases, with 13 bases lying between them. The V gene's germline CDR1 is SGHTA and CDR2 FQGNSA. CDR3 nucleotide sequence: TGTGCCAGCAGCTTAGGTGTGGGGCTTATAGATACGCAGTATTTT. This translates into CASSLGVGLIDTQYF. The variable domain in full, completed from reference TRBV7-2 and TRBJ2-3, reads GAGVSQSPSNKVTEKGKDVELRCDPISGHTALYWYRQSLGQGLEFLIYFQGNSAPDKSGLPSDRFSAERTGGSVSTLTIQRTQQEDSAVYLCASSLGVGLIDTQYFGPGTRLTVL.

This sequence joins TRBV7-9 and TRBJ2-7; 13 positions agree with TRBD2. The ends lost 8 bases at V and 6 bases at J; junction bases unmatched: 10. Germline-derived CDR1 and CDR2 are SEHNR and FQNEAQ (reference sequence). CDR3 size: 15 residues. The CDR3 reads CASLPRTSGRVEQYF. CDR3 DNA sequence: TGTGCCAGCCTACCGAGGACTAGCGGGAGAGTCGAGCAGTACTTC.

CDR3 sequence reads: CATEGASTDTQYF. The CDR3 bases are TGTGCCACCGAAGGGGCTAGCACAGATACGCAGTATTTT. The rearrangement uses TRBV24-1 and TRBJ2-3; the D gene is possibly TRBD1 (5 bases). Germline V CDR1 and CDR2: KGHDR, SFDVKD. The CDR3 covers 13 residues. The V gene lost 9 bases and the J gene lost 0 bases, with 9 bases spanning the gap.

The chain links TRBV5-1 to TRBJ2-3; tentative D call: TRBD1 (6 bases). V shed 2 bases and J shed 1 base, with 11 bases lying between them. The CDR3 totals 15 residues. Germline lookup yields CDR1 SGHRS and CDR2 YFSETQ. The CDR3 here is CASSFNPGGTDTQYF. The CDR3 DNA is TGCGCCAGCAGCTTTAACCCAGGGGGCACAGATACGCAGTATTTT.

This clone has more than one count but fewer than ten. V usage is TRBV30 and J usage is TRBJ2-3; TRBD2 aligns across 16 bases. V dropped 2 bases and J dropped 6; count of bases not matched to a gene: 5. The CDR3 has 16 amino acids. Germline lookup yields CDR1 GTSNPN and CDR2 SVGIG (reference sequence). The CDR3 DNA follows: TGTGCCTGGAGTATCGGGACTAGCGGGAGGGGGGATACGCAGTATTTT. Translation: CAWSIGTSGRGDTQYF.

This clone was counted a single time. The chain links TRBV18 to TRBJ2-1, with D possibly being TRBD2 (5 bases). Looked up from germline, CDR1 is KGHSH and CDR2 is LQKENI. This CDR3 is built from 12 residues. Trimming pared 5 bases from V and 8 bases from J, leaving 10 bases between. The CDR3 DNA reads TGTGCCAGCTCAATCGGGAATGATGAGCAGTTCTTC. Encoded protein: CASSIGNDEQFF.